One sample yielded the 30 T cell receptor beta chains listed below, sequenced in a study of CXCR3-negative and CXCR3-positive naive CD8 T cells. Notes on the study in general: Researchers report that CXCR3-positive naive cells carry more hydrophobic TRB CDR3s than CXCR3-negative naive cells.

These receptors have no identified antigens. Preparation of TRB cDNA libraries relied on 5' RACE carrying UMI labels. TCRdb reprocessed the 5' RACE reads, keeping one entry per CDR3 protein, no DNA. The sample table sets out about 56,000 distinct CDR3 sequences. The sequencing input was naive CXCR3+ CD8+ T cells from blood. The subset denotes: CD45RO-CCR7+CD27+CD95- naive CD8+ T cells expressing CXCR3 (TNR3+). The receptors come from a human donor in good health. Some clones in this sample may be carry-over from other donors' samples.

The V and J genes are TRBV6-2 or TRBV6-3 and TRBJ2-2; there is no DNA to check the TCRdb D call of TRBD2. There are 15 residues in the CDR3. CDR1 MNHEY and CDR2 SVGEGT come from the germline V gene. The CDR3 spells CASSGRTTDTGELFF.

The J gene is TRBJ1-5, the V gene TRBV28; TCRdb calls TRBD1, which cannot be checked without DNA. There are 16 residues in the CDR3. Looked up from germline, CDR1 is MDHEN and CDR2 is SYDVKM. Here the CDR3 reads CASSLEGRGNDQPQHF.

The CDR3: CASSQDRVGEQYF. This chain uses TRBV4-3 with TRBJ2-7. The length of the CDR3 is 13 residues. Per germline, CDR1 LGHNA and CDR2 YSLEER.

This chain uses TRBV2 with TRBJ2-7; TCRdb picks TRBD1, but there is no DNA to check that call. Looked up from germline, CDR1 is SNHLY and CDR2 is FYNNEI. This CDR3 spans 12 amino acids. The CDR3 here is CASRQVVYEQYF. The full variable domain, in which reference TRBV2 and TRBJ2-7 provide the parts outside the CDR3, is EPEVTQTPSHQVTQMGQEVILRCVPISNHLYFYWYRQILGQKVEFLVSFYNNEISEKSEIFDDQFSVERPDGSNFTLKIRSTKLEDSAMYFCASRQVVYEQYFGPGTRLTVT.

The rearrangement uses TRBV7-8 and TRBJ2-2. This CDR3 contains 15 residues. The V gene's germline CDR1 is SGHVS and CDR2 FQNEAQ. CDR3 amino acids: CASSLLLSDTGELFF.

CDR3 region: CATSGRGVTEAFF. The chain carries TRBV15 and TRBJ1-1; the D call from TCRdb, TRBD1, cannot be confirmed without DNA. CDR1 is LNHNV, CDR2 YYDKDF, per germline (reference sequence). CDR3 length equals 13 residues.

The chain uses TRBV2 and TRBJ2-7; TCRdb names TRBD1, which stays unverified in the absence of DNA. The V gene's germline CDR1 is SNHLY and CDR2 FYNNEI. This CDR3 comprises 13 residues. Here the CDR3 reads CAAKGTVTYEQYF.

The V and J genes are TRBV20-1 and TRBJ2-2. Germline CDR1 DFQATT, CDR2 SNEGSKA (reference sequence). CDR3 length: 17 residues. The CDR3 spells CSARGPVRESGTGELFF.

V usage is TRBV13 and J usage is TRBJ2-1; TCRdb gives TRBD2 as the D gene, but with no DNA this cannot be confirmed. Germline V gives CDR1 PRHDT, CDR2 FYEKMQ (reference sequence). The CDR3 spans 17 residues. The CDR3 spells CASSPPREGDSYNEQFF.

The genes are TRBV27 and TRBJ2-7; TCRdb picks TRBD1, but there is no DNA to check that call. Germline assignment: CDR1 MNHEY and CDR2 SMNVEV (reference sequence). The CDR3 spans 15 residues. CDR3 sequence: CASSLSPGSSYEQYF.

The J gene is TRBJ2-7, the V gene TRBV7-6; TCRdb gives TRBD1 as the D gene, but with no DNA this cannot be confirmed. The CDR3 runs to 15 residues. Germline V gene data show CDR1 as SGHVS and CDR2 as FNYEAQ. CDR3 residues: CASSGRQTPSYEQYF.

The rearrangement joins TRBV29-1 to TRBJ2-5. Germline lookup yields CDR1 SQVTM and CDR2 ANQGSEA. There are 14 residues in the CDR3. The CDR3 sequence is CSVEGAVYQETQYF.

V is TRBV7-9 and J is TRBJ2-1; TCRdb returns TRBD1, unconfirmable since there is no DNA. The germline gives CDR1 SEHNR, CDR2 FQNEAQ (reference sequence). The CDR3 is 13 amino acids. CDR3 loop: CASSLDPGNEQFF. Combining the CDR3 with reference TRBV7-9 and TRBJ2-1 gives the whole variable domain DTGVSQNPRHKITKRGQNVTFRCDPISEHNRLYWYRQTLGQGPEFLTYFQNEAQLEKSRLLSDRFSAERPKGSFSTLEIQRTEQGDSAMYLCASSLDPGNEQFFGPGTRLTVL.

The rearrangement joins TRBV28 to TRBJ2-7; TCRdb outputs TRBD2, but without DNA this stays unchecked. CDR3 length equals 16 residues. The germline CDR1 and CDR2 sequences are MDHEN and SYDVKM. CDR3 protein: CATNSMWASPSYEQYF.

This chain joins TRBV6-5 and TRBJ1-2. CDR1 and CDR2 (germline): MNHEY, SVGAGI. The CDR3 spans 13 residues. CDR3 sequence reads: CASTYGTNYGYTF.

The chain couples TRBV7-2 to TRBJ2-7; no DNA is available, so the TRBD2 call from TCRdb remains unchecked. Per the germline V gene, CDR1 is SGHTA and CDR2 is FQGNSA. The CDR3 length is 14 residues. The CDR3 loop reads CASSPLIQGHEQYF.

The chain uses TRBV29-1 and TRBJ2-1; with no DNA, the TCRdb D assignment of TRBD1 cannot be verified. The CDR3 extends over 12 amino acids. CDR1 is SQVTM, CDR2 ANQGSEA, per germline. The chain's CDR3 is CSVKGGYNEQFF.

The chain recombines TRBV24-1 with TRBJ2-1; the D call of TRBD1 rests on TCRdb alone, since no DNA is present to check it. This CDR3 region has 16 residues. Germline CDR1 and CDR2: KGHDR and SFDVKD. CDR3 in amino acids: CATSEDSGGYSNEQFF.

The V call is TRBV4-1, the J call TRBJ2-2; with no DNA, the TCRdb D assignment of TRBD1 cannot be verified. Germline CDR1 is MGHRA and CDR2 is YSYEKL. The CDR3 is 14 amino acids. CDR3 loop: CASSFGQVTGELFF.

V usage is TRBV7-9 and J usage is TRBJ2-7; absent DNA, TCRdb's TRBD2 call cannot be checked. Germline V gene data show CDR1 as SEHNR and CDR2 as FQNEAQ (reference sequence). The CDR3 runs to 15 residues. CDR3 region: CASSLSSGANYEQYF.

The chain is built from TRBV29-1 and TRBJ2-2. Germline V gene sequence: CDR1 SQVTM, CDR2 ANQGSEA. There are 14 residues in the CDR3. CDR3 loop: CSAPVRANTGELFF.

V gene TRBV20-1 combines with J gene TRBJ2-7; TCRdb selects TRBD1, and the lack of DNA leaves this call unchecked. Germline V gives CDR1 DFQATT, CDR2 SNEGSKA (reference sequence). This CDR3 comprises 15 residues. This chain's CDR3 is CSARDPGTDFYEQYF.

The CDR3 sequence: CASSLSVSQPQHF. The chain combines TRBV27 with TRBJ1-5. Germline lookup yields CDR1 MNHEY and CDR2 SMNVEV (reference sequence). The CDR3 loop spans 13 amino acids.

The chain uses TRBV12-3 or TRBV12-4 and TRBJ2-1. The CDR3 is 15 amino acids. This CDR3 is CASSLGGLPTNEQFF.

The rearrangement uses TRBV12-3 or TRBV12-4 and TRBJ1-2; TCRdb lists TRBD1, though no DNA is available to test this call. The CDR3 consists of 13 residues. The CDR3 reads CAGSPGTGTRYTF.

V and J are TRBV10-1 and TRBJ1-1. The CDR3 has 15 amino acids. CDR1 WNHNN and CDR2 SYGVQD come from the germline V gene (reference sequence). This CDR3 reads CASSVGTAGSTEAFF.

The V and J genes are TRBV2 and TRBJ2-7. The germline V gene has CDR1 SNHLY and CDR2 FYNNEI. The CDR3 length is 11 residues. CDR3 sequence reads: CASSEAPEQYF.

The rearrangement uses TRBV7-9 and TRBJ2-7; absent DNA, TCRdb's TRBD1 call cannot be checked. CDR3 size: 14 residues. CDR1 is SEHNR and CDR2 is FQNEAQ in the germline V gene (reference sequence). The chain's CDR3 is CASQGGARAYEQYF.

The chain has TRBV29-1 and TRBJ2-1; TCRdb calls TRBD2, which cannot be checked without DNA. The CDR3 extends over 14 amino acids. In germline, CDR1 is SQVTM, CDR2 ANQGSEA. The CDR3 is CSVIPGLSIREQFF.

This sequence joins TRBV29-1 and TRBJ2-3; TCRdb names TRBD2, which stays unverified in the absence of DNA. Germline CDR1 and CDR2: SQVTM and ANQGSEA. The CDR3 consists of 13 residues. The chain's CDR3 is CSVEGGDQDTQYF.